The entry below gives a single TCR beta chain sequence along with its context. Its antigen is unidentified. From alopecia areata patients, lesional scalp punch biopsies and peripheral blood were collected. PBMCs, the starting material, were the source of sorted CD4+ and CD8+ T cells. As the sequencing template, cDNA was produced by extracting RNA and reverse transcribing it. Some clones are missing from TCRdb's copy, which holds only in-frame ones; the method was immunoSEQ multiplex PCR. The table includes roughly 140,000 clones, more than 45% detected once. The data derive from a study of CD8+ T cells in alopecia areata. General study results and limits: Among patients, TCR sharing was less clear than in mice, a difference possibly due in part to HLA diversity in the patient population.

The CDR3 contains 13 residues. V was cut by 8 bases and J by 1 base, with 9 bases left in between. Germline CDR1 is LNHDA and CDR2 is SQIVND (reference sequence). The source material was CD8+ T cells sorted from blood, sampled at week 0. The receptor was isolated from a human donor with alopecia areata. The chain combines TRBV19 with TRBJ2-1; TRBD1 or TRBD2 may be the D gene (5 bases each). In DNA form, the CDR3 reads TGTGCCAGTGGTTGGGGGTCCTACAATGAGCAGTTCTTC. Protein sequence: CASGWGSYNEQFF. Together with reference TRBV19 and TRBJ2-1, the CDR3 gives the full variable domain: DGGITQSPKYLFRKEGQNVTLSCEQNLNHDAMYWYRQDPGQGLRLIYYSQIVNDFQKGDIAEGYSVSREKKESFPLTVTSAQKNPTAFYLCASGWGSYNEQFFGPGTRLTVL.